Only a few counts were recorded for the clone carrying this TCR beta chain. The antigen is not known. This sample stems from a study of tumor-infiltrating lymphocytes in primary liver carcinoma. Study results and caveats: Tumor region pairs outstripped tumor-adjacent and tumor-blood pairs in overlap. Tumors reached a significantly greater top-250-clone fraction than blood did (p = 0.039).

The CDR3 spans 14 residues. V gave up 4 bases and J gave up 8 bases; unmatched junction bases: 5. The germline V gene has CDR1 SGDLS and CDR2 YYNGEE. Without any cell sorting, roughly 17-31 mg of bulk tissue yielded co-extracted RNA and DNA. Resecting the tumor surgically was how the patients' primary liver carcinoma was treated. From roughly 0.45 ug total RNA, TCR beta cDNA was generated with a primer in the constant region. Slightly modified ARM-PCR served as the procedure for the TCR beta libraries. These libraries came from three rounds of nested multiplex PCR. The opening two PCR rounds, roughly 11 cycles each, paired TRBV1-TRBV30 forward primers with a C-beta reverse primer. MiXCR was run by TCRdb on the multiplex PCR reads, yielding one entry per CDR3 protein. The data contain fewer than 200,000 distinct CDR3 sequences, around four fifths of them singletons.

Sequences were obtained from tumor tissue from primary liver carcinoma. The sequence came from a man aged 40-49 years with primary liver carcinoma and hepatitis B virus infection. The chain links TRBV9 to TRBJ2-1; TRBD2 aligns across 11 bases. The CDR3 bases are TGTGCCAGCAGCTCGGGACTAGCGGTCGATGAGCAGTTCTTC. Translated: CASSSGLAVDEQFF.